The 5 T cell receptor beta chains listed next were all sequenced from one sample in a study of blood T cell repertoires in COVID-19. This table comes from immunoSEQ multiplex PCR, and its TCRdb copy is limited to in-frame clones, with some not included. The sample lists a few hundred thousand clones; approximately 87% were seen once. The sample consisted of PBMCs or T cells enriched from blood (not recorded which). Receptors originate from a man aged 40-55 years in a cohort exposed to, infected with or recovered from COVID-19 (not recorded which).

J is TRBJ1-1 and V is TRBV7-9, with D possibly TRBD1 on 5 matching bases. The CDR3 is 12 residues long. V was pared by 2 bases and J by 5 bases, with 6 bases between. Germline V gene lookup returns CDR1 SEHNR and CDR2 FQNEAQ (reference sequence). The CDR3 DNA follows: TGTGCCAGCAGCTTATCAGGGACTGAAGCTTTCTTT. Translation: CASSLSGTEAFF.

This clone was recorded once. The chain uses TRBV15 and TRBJ1-5, with D possibly TRBD1 on 6 matching bases. The CDR3 totals 17 residues. The ends were cut back, 3 bases at V and 1 base at J, with 16 bases in the middle. Germline CDR1 reads LNHNV; CDR2 reads YYDKDF (reference sequence). CDR3 nucleotides: TGTGCCACCAGCAGTGCCCTCCAGGGGAAAAGCAATCAGCCCCAGCATTTT. Protein: CATSSALQGKSNQPQHF. Using reference TRBV15 and TRBJ1-5 for the parts outside the CDR3, the full variable domain is DAMVIQNPRYQVTQFGKPVTLSCSQTLNHNVMYWYQQKSSQAPKLLFHYYDKDFNNEADTPDNFQSRRPNTSFCFLDIRSPGLGDTAMYLCATSSALQGKSNQPQHFGDGTRLSIL.

This clone occurred once. The chain is built from TRBV19 and TRBJ1-1, with 7 bases lining up with TRBD1. The junction had 6 bases not matched to a gene; V was cut back by 6 bases and J by 5 bases. Germline CDR1 and CDR2: LNHDA and SQIVND (reference sequence). This CDR3 has 13 amino acids. This CDR3 is CASSRTGRTEAFF. CDR3 DNA sequence: TGTGCCAGTAGCAGGACAGGCCGGACTGAAGCTTTCTTT.

The rearrangement joins TRBV27 to TRBJ2-7; the D gene is possibly TRBD2 (7 bases). The CDR3 is 14 residues long. V gave up 7 bases and J gave up 2 bases, with 15 bases separating them. Germline CDR1 MNHEY, CDR2 SMNVEV (reference sequence). The CDR3 region is CASMRGGGTYEQYF. The CDR3 DNA reads as TGTGCCAGCATGAGGGGGGGAGGAACCTACGAGCAGTACTTC.

The CDR3 loop reads CATSRGGTSGYSYEQYF. The CDR3 DNA reads TGTGCCACCAGCAGAGGAGGGACTAGCGGGTACTCCTACGAGCAGTACTTC. This chain joins TRBV15 and TRBJ2-7, with 12 nucleotides matching TRBD2. With V trimmed by 1 base and J by 0 bases, 4 bases remained unmatched. Germline V CDR1 and CDR2: LNHNV, YYDKDF (reference sequence). This CDR3 is 17 amino acids long.